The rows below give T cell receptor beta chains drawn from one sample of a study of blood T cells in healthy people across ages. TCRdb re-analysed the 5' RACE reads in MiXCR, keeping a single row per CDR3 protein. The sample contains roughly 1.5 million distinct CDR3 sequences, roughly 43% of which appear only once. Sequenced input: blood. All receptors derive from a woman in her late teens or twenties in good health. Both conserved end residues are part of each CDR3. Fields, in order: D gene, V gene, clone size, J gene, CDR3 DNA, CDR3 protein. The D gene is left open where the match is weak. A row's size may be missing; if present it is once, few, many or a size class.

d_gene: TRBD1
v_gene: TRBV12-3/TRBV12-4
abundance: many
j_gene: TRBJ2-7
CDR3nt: TGTGCCAGCAGTAAAGGACAGGGGGACTTCTCCTACGAGCAGTACTTC
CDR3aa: CASSKGQGDFSYEQYF

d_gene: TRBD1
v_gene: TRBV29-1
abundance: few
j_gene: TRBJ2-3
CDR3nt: TGCAGCGTTGAAGGACAGGGGAGCACAGATACGCAGTATTTT
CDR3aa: CSVEGQGSTDTQYF

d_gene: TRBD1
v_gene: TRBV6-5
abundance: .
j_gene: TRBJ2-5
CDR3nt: TGTGCCAGCAGTTACGGCCGGACAGGGGTAGAGACCCAGTACTTC
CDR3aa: CASSYGRTGVETQYF

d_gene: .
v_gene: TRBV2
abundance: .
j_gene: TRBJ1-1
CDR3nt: TGTGCCAGCAGCGGCATTTTGTACACTGAAGCTTTCTTT
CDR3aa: CASSGILYTEAFF

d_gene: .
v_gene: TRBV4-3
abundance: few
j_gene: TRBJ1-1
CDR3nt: TGCGCCAGCAGCCAAGATCCCACAGGGCCTGGGACTGAAGCTTTCTTT
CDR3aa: CASSQDPTGPGTEAFF

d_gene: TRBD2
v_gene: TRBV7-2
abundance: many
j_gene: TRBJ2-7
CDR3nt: TGTGCCAGCAGCCCGCGCGGGGGAATTTACGAGCAGTACTTC
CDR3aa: CASSPRGGIYEQYF

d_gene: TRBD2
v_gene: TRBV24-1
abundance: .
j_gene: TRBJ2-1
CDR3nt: TGTGCCACCAGCCAGCGGGAGGGCTACAATGAGCAGTTCTTC
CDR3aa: CATSQREGYNEQFF

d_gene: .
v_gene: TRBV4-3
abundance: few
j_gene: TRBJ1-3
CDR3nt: TGCGCCAGCTCCCTCGGACATATCTCTGGAAACACCATATATTTT
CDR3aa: CASSLGHISGNTIYF

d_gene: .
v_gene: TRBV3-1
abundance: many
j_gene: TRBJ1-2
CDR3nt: TGTGCCAGCAGCCAAGACGGAGACTATGGCTACACCTTC
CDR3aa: CASSQDGDYGYTF

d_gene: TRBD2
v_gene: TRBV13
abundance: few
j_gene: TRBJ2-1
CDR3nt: TGTGCCAGCAGGCCCATAGGCGGGACTAGCGGGATAAATGAGCAGTTCTTC
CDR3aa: CASRPIGGTSGINEQFF

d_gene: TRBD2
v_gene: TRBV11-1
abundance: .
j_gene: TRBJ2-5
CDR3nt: TGTGCCAGCAGCTGGAGCGGGGTAAGAGAGACCCAGTACTTC
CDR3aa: CASSWSGVRETQYF

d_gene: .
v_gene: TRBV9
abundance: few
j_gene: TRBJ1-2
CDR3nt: TGTGCCAGCAGCGTAGCTTTGGCAGGGTATGGCTACACCTTC
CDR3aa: CASSVALAGYGYTF

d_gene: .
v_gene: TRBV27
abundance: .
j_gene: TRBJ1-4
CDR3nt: TGTGCCAGCAGTGGCTTAGGACAGAGAGATGGTGAAAAACTGTTTTTT
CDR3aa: CASSGLGQRDGEKLFF

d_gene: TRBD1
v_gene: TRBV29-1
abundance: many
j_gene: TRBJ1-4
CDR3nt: TGCAGCGTCCTCAGGGGGTTTGGTGAAAAACTGTTTTTT
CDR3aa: CSVLRGFGEKLFF

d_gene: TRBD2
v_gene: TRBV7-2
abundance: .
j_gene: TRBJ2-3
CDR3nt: TGTGCCAGCAGCTGGACTAGCGGGGGGGTTATAGATACGCAGTATTTT
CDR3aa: CASSWTSGGVIDTQYF

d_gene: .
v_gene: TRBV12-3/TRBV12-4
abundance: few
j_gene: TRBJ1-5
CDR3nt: TGTGCCAGCAGCGCCATGAATCAGCCCCAGCATTTT
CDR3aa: CASSAMNQPQHF

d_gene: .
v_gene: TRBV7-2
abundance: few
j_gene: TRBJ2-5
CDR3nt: TGTGCCAGCAGCTTAGGACACGTGGGGTCCCAGTACTTC
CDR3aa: CASSLGHVGSQYF

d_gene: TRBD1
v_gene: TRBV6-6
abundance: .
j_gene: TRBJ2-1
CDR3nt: TGTGCCAGCAGTTGGGACAGTGAGCAGTTCTTC
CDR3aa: CASSWDSEQFF

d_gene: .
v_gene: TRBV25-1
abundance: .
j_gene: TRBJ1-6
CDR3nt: TGTGCCAGCAGTGAATCTCAATCGGATTATAATTCACCCCTCCACTTT
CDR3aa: CASSESQSDYNSPLHF

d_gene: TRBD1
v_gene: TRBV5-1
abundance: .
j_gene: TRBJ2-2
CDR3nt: TGCGCCAGCGGACAGGGGGCGAACACCGGGGAGCTGTTTTTT
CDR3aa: CASGQGANTGELFF

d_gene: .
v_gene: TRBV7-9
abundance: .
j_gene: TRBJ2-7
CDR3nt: TGTGCCAGCAGCGCGGACGGATTAAACTCCTACGAGCAGTACTTC
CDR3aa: CASSADGLNSYEQYF

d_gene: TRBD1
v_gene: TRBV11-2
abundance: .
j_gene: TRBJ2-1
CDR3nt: TGTGCCAGCAGCTTTGGGACAGGGGATGAGCAGTTCTTC
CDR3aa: CASSFGTGDEQFF

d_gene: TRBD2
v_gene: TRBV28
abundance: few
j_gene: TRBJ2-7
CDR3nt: TGTGCCAGCAGTTTTTACCCCGGGACTAGCGGTACCTACGAGCAGTACTTC
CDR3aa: CASSFYPGTSGTYEQYF

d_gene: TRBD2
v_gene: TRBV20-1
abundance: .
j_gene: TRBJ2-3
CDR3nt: TGCAGTGCTAGAGATTTCAAGCGGGGCCTCACAGATACGCAGTATTTT
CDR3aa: CSARDFKRGLTDTQYF

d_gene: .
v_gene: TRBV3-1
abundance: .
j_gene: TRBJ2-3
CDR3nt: TGTGCCAGCAGCCATCAAGGAAATACGCAGTATTTT
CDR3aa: CASSHQGNTQYF

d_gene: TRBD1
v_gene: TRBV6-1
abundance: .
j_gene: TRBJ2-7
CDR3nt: TGTGCCAGCAGGGGGACAGGGGTTAGCTCCTACGAGCAGTACTTC
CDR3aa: CASRGTGVSSYEQYF

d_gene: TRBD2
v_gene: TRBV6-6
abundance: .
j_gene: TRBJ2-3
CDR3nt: TGTGCCAGCATTTCCCCTCTAGCGGGGGTGGATACGCAGTATTTT
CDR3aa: CASISPLAGVDTQYF

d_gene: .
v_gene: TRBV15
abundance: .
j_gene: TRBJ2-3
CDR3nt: TGTGCCACCAGCAGAGAACGACCCCCAGATACGCAGTATTTT
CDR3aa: CATSRERPPDTQYF

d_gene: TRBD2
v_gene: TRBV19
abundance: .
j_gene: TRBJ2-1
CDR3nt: TGTGCCAGTAGTCTGGCCGGGACTAGCGGGGGGTCCTCCTACAATAAGCAGTTCTTC
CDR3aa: CASSLAGTSGGSSYNKQFF

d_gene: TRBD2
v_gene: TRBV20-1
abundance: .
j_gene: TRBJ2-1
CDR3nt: TGCAGTGCAGTGGCTAGCGGGAGCAATTACAATGAGCAGTTCTTC
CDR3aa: CSAVASGSNYNEQFF

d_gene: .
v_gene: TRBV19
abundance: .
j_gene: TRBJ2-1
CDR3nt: TGTGCCAGTAGTACCACTAGGATCAATGAGCAGTTCTTC
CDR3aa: CASSTTRINEQFF

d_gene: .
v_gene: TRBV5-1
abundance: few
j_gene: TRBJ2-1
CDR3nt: TGCGCCAGCCTGGACCGCTACGAGGGGAATGAGCAGTTCTTC
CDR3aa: CASLDRYEGNEQFF

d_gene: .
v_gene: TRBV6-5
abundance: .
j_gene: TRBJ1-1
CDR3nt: TGTGCCAGCAGTTCGCCCGGGGAGGGTCGGACTGAAGCTTTCTTT
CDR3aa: CASSSPGEGRTEAFF

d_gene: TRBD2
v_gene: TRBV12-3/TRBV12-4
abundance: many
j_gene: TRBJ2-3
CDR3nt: TGTGCCAGCAGGGGAGGGTCCCATCACACAGATACGCAGTATTTT
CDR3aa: CASRGGSHHTDTQYF

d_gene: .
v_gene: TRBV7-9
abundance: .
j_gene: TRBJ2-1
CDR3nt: TGTGCCAGCAGACCAGGGAGCTCCTACGAGCAGTTCTTC
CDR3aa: CASRPGSSYEQFF

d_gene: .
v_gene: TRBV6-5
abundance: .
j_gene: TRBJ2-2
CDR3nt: TGTGCCAGCAGTCTACGCGGGGTGGGCGGCACCGGGGAGCTGTTTTTT
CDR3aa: CASSLRGVGGTGELFF

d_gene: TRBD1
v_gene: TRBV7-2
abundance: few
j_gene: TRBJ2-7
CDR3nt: TGTGCCAGCAGCTTCTTGACAGGGTACGAGCAGTACTTC
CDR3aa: CASSFLTGYEQYF

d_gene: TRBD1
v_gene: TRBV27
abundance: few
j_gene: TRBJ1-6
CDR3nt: TGTGCCAGCCGCCCAGGGGGATCTAATTCACCCCTCCACTTT
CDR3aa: CASRPGGSNSPLHF